This passage covers 27 T cell receptor beta chains from one sample sequenced in a study of siplizumab effects on memory and regulatory T cells. The protocol was immunoSEQ multiplex PCR, while the TCRdb copy is restricted to in-frame clones and leaves out a portion. The sample holds 70,000 to 100,000 clones, roughly 96% seen once. The sample was naive CD4+ T cells sorted from blood. The receptors derive from a human donor in good health.

The chain links TRBV5-4 to TRBJ2-3, with TRBD2 identical over 10 bases. V lost 4 bases, J lost 6 bases, and 11 bases stayed unmatched. The length of the CDR3 is 16 residues. Looked up from germline, CDR1 is SGHNT and CDR2 is YYREEE (reference sequence). The CDR3, as DNA: TGTGCCAGCAGCGCCCAGCGGGGGGGAGCTGGTGATACGCAGTATTTT. Its protein is CASSAQRGGAGDTQYF.

The chain uses TRBV18 and TRBJ2-5, with a tentative D call TRBD1 (5 bases). The V and J ends lost 2 bases and 1 base respectively, with 11 bases between them. The germline CDR1 and CDR2 sequences are KGHSH and LQKENI. This CDR3 comprises 15 residues. This CDR3 is CASSPFTRVQETQYF. The CDR3 bases are TGTGCCAGCTCACCATTCACCAGGGTCCAAGAGACCCAGTACTTC. Filled out from reference TRBV18 and TRBJ2-5, the complete variable domain reads NAGVMQNPRHLVRRRGQEARLRCSPMKGHSHVYWYRQLPEEGLKFMVYLQKENIIDESGMPKERFSAEFPKEGPSILRIQQVVRGDSAAYFCASSPFTRVQETQYFGPGTRLLVL.

J is TRBJ2-5 and V is TRBV7-8, with 8 positions matching TRBD2. The germline V gene encodes CDR1 SGHVS and CDR2 FQNEAQ. The J segment lost 4 bases and the V segment lost 2 bases, leaving 12 bases of the junction unmatched. This CDR3 region has 17 residues. The CDR3 reads CASSLFVTSGRLETQYF. CDR3 in DNA: TGTGCCAGCAGCTTATTCGTTACTAGCGGTCGTTTAGAGACCCAGTACTTC.

V is TRBV7-6 and J is TRBJ2-2; 9 positions agree with TRBD1. The CDR3 totals 15 residues. CDR1 is SGHVS and CDR2 is FNYEAQ in the germline V gene. With V trimmed by 5 bases and J by 7 bases, 8 bases remained unmatched. The CDR3 region has the DNA TGTGCCAGCAGCCGACAGGGGGGCTTAGACGGGGAGCTGTTTTTT. It yields the protein CASSRQGGLDGELFF.

V and J are TRBV2 and TRBJ2-1; 7 nucleotides agree with TRBD1. The V segment lost 4 bases and the J segment 5 bases; nucleotides outside the gene matches: 5. Germline V CDR1 and CDR2: SNHLY, FYNNEI. The CDR3 runs to 14 residues. The CDR3 loop reads CASSARTGDNEQFF. CDR3 DNA: TGTGCCAGCAGTGCTCGGACAGGTGACAATGAGCAGTTCTTC. The whole variable domain, filled in from reference TRBV2 and TRBJ2-1, reads EPEVTQTPSHQVTQMGQEVILRCVPISNHLYFYWYRQILGQKVEFLVSFYNNEISEKSEIFDDQFSVERPDGSNFTLKIRSTKLEDSAMYFCASSARTGDNEQFFGPGTRLTVL.

V and J are TRBV10-3 and TRBJ1-2; 10 bases map to TRBD1. There are 13 residues in the CDR3. The germline CDR1 and CDR2 sequences are ENHRY and SYGVKD. The junction had 0 bases not matched to a gene; V was cut back by 4 bases and J by 4 bases. The CDR3 region is CAISGQGAYGYTF. CDR3 DNA: TGTGCCATCAGTGGACAGGGGGCCTATGGCTACACCTTC.

A single count supports this clone. The rearrangement uses TRBV27 and TRBJ1-3, with D maybe TRBD1 (6 bases). Trimming stripped 1 base from V and 2 bases from J, with 6 bases between. The CDR3 consists of 14 residues. Germline V gene data show CDR1 as MNHEY and CDR2 as SMNVEV (reference sequence). CDR3 residues: CASSLWGPGNTIYF. The CDR3 DNA is TGTGCCAGCAGTTTATGGGGGCCTGGAAACACCATATATTTT.

The chain couples TRBV10-3 to TRBJ1-2, with D uncertain. Germline CDR1 is ENHRY and CDR2 is SYGVKD. The CDR3 extends over 11 amino acids. Trimming shortened V by 10 bases and J by 4 bases, and 10 bases separated the two germline ends. The CDR3 is CATTTGYGYTF. CDR3 coding DNA: TGTGCCACCACGACGGGCTATGGCTACACCTTC.

V and J are TRBV11-3 and TRBJ1-1; D is unclear. CDR3 length: 15 residues. Trimming took off 3 bases at V and 1 base at J, with 12 bases between the two ends. CDR1 is SGHNT, CDR2 YENEEA, per germline. The CDR3 here is CASSFPLAGNTEAFF. DNA for the CDR3: TGTGCCAGCAGCTTCCCCCTGGCCGGGAACACTGAAGCTTTCTTT.

The J gene is TRBJ1-2, the V gene TRBV4-3, with 11 bases aligning to TRBD1. The CDR3 is 15 amino acids. V lost 4 bases, J lost 6 bases, and 7 bases stayed unmatched. CDR1 and CDR2 from the germline V gene are LGHNA and YSLEER. The CDR3 protein is CASSRIGQGANGYTF. CDR3 sequence (DNA): TGCGCCAGCAGCCGAATCGGACAGGGGGCGAATGGCTACACCTTC.

J is TRBJ1-5 and V is TRBV19; D not certain. CDR3 length: 12 amino acids. CDR1 and CDR2 from the germline V gene are LNHDA and SQIVND (reference sequence). Trimming cost V 6 bases and J 4 bases, with 7 bases left between them. Here the CDR3 DNA reads TGTGCCAGTAGGGAAGCTAATCAGCCCCAGCATTTT. The encoded protein is CASREANQPQHF.

The chain uses TRBV28 and TRBJ1-1, with D perhaps matching TRBD1 (6 bases). This CDR3 comprises 13 residues. V lost 3 bases, J lost 4 bases, and 9 bases lay in between. CDR1 MDHEN and CDR2 SYDVKM come from the germline V gene. The CDR3 sequence: CASSFQGSTEAFF. DNA for the CDR3: TGTGCCAGCAGTTTTCAGGGGAGCACTGAAGCTTTCTTT.

The rearrangement links TRBV5-1 to TRBJ1-1, with D unresolved. This CDR3 contains 13 residues. Germline V gives CDR1 SGHRS, CDR2 YFSETQ. Trimming removed 1 base at V and 3 bases at J, with 7 bases between. CDR3: CASSLMRDTEAFF. The CDR3 region has the DNA TGCGCCAGCAGCTTGATGAGGGACACTGAAGCTTTCTTT. Full variable domain (remainder filled in from reference TRBV5-1 and TRBJ1-1): KAGVTQTPRYLIKTRGQQVTLSCSPISGHRSVSWYQQTPGQGLQFLFEYFSETQRNKGNFPGRFSGRQFSNSRSEMNVSTLELGDSALYLCASSLMRDTEAFFGQGTRLTVV.

The J gene is TRBJ2-7, the V gene TRBV18; D not certain. The CDR3 loop spans 12 amino acids. The germline CDR1 and CDR2 sequences are KGHSH and LQKENI. V was trimmed by 6 bases and J by 4 bases, leaving 10 bases between them. The CDR3 here is CASSAKGYEQYF. DNA of the CDR3: TGTGCCAGCTCCGCAAAGGGTTACGAGCAGTACTTC.

DNA for the CDR3: TGTGCCAGTAGAGCGACAGGGGGGACCGGGGAGCTGTTTTTT. Amino acids: CASRATGGTGELFF. This rearrangement joins TRBV19 to TRBJ2-2; TRBD1 aligns across 9 bases. CDR1 is LNHDA, CDR2 SQIVND, per germline (reference sequence). Trimming cost V 6 bases and J 5 bases; bases outside gene matches: 4. The CDR3 is 14 amino acids.

This rearrangement joins TRBV6-5 to TRBJ2-7; perhaps D is TRBD1 or TRBD2 (5 bases each). CDR1 is MNHEY and CDR2 is SVGAGI in the germline V gene. This CDR3 has 14 amino acids. V was shortened by 2 bases and J by 3 bases, with 11 bases between the two germline ends. DNA for the CDR3: TGTGCCAGCAGTTACGAGGGGCGCAACTACGAGCAGTACTTC. Translating gives CASSYEGRNYEQYF.

The chain combines TRBV7-9 with TRBJ2-7; tentative D call: TRBD1 (6 bases). CDR1 and CDR2 from the germline V gene are SEHNR and FQNEAQ (reference sequence). Trimming pared 7 bases from V and 2 bases from J, leaving 15 bases between. The CDR3 is 14 residues long. CDR3 DNA: TGTGCCAGCAACCTACAGGGTGCGACCTACGAGCAGTACTTC. Amino acids: CASNLQGATYEQYF. The variable domain in full, completed from reference TRBV7-9 and TRBJ2-7, reads DTGVSQNPRHKITKRGQNVTFRCDPISEHNRLYWYRQTLGQGPEFLTYFQNEAQLEKSRLLSDRFSAERPKGSFSTLEIQRTEQGDSAMYLCASNLQGATYEQYFGPGTRLTVT.

The chain has TRBV6-9 and TRBJ1-6, with D tentatively TRBD1 (5 bases). The ends were cut back, 3 bases at V and 13 bases at J, with 13 bases in the middle. The CDR3 totals 13 residues. Germline CDR1 reads MNHGY; CDR2 reads SVAAGI. The CDR3 DNA follows: TGTGCCAGCAGTTACGACACAGGATCCCCCCTCCACTTT. Protein product: CASSYDTGSPLHF.

The chain recombines TRBV23-1 with TRBJ2-1; 10 bases line up with TRBD1. TRBV23-1 is flagged as an ORF with uncertain function. The CDR3 is 19 residues long. V lost 1 base, J lost 6 bases, and 15 bases stayed unmatched. The CDR3 DNA reads as TGCGCCAGCAGTCAATTGGGATACCCCGGGACAGGGGTTATCAATGAGCAGTTCTTC. It encodes CASSQLGYPGTGVINEQFF.

This CDR3 is CASSEIRGLDSGANVLTF. Written as DNA, the CDR3 is TGTGCCAGCAGTGAAATAAGGGGACTTGACTCTGGGGCCAACGTCCTGACTTTC. The V and J genes are TRBV25-1 and TRBJ2-6; maybe TRBD2 (6 bases). The CDR3 has 18 amino acids. The germline V gene has CDR1 MGHDK and CDR2 SYGVNS. Trimming took off 2 bases at V and 0 bases at J, with 14 bases between the two ends.

The rearrangement links TRBV7-6 to TRBJ2-3; D unclear. The CDR3 loop spans 12 amino acids. V was clipped by 4 bases and J by 5 bases, with 7 bases between them. Germline CDR1 reads SGHVS; CDR2 reads FNYEAQ. The CDR3 is CASSSERDTQYF. CDR3 DNA sequence: TGTGCCAGCAGCTCCGAAAGAGATACGCAGTATTTT.

As concerns this clone: Other nucleotide sequences from this sample produce the same CDR3. The chain has TRBV5-1 and TRBJ2-7; D gene uncertain. This CDR3 is 14 amino acids long. V was clipped by 0 bases and J by 4 bases, with 11 bases between them. Germline CDR1 SGHRS, CDR2 YFSETQ. CDR3 sequence reads: CASSLGDSSYEQYF. CDR3 in DNA: TGCGCCAGCAGCTTGGGAGATAGTTCTTACGAGCAGTACTTC.

A single count supports this clone. The CDR3 reads CASKGAAPKDEKLFF. The DNA of the CDR3 is TGTGCCAGCAAGGGTGCGGCACCAAAAGATGAAAAACTGTTTTTT. This rearrangement joins TRBV2 to TRBJ1-4; D not resolved. V lost 7 bases and J lost 6, with 18 bases in between. Per the germline V gene, CDR1 is SNHLY and CDR2 is FYNNEI. This CDR3 is 15 amino acids long.

The chain combines TRBV7-2 with TRBJ2-6; D unresolved. Trimming took off 6 bases at V and 16 bases at J, with 16 bases between the two ends. This CDR3 spans 12 amino acids. Per the germline V gene, CDR1 is SGHTA and CDR2 is FQGNSA. CDR3 loop: CASRKQTEVLTF. DNA for the CDR3: TGTGCCAGCAGGAAGCAGACGGAAGTGCTGACTTTC.

CDR3 DNA sequence: TGTGCCAGCAGTTTAGGTAGGGGCAATCAGCCCCAGCATTTT. Translated, it gives CASSLGRGNQPQHF. The gene calls are TRBV27 and TRBJ1-5; D uncertain. Germline V gives CDR1 MNHEY, CDR2 SMNVEV (reference sequence). Trimming removed 2 bases from V and 2 bases from J, with 7 bases in between. The CDR3 loop spans 14 amino acids.

The chain couples TRBV9 to TRBJ2-1, with D perhaps matching TRBD2 (5 bases). V was shortened by 0 bases and J by 3 bases, with 13 bases between the two germline ends. Germline V gene data show CDR1 as SGDLS and CDR2 as YYNGEE. The CDR3 loop spans 16 amino acids. The CDR3: CASSVGGIQFYNEQFF. The CDR3 DNA is TGTGCCAGCAGCGTAGGAGGGATCCAGTTCTACAATGAGCAGTTCTTC. Full variable domain (missing parts from reference TRBV9 and TRBJ2-1): DSGVTQTPKHLITATGQRVTLRCSPRSGDLSVYWYQQSLDQGLQFLIQYYNGEERAKGNILERFSAQQFPDLHSELNLSSLELGDSALYFCASSVGGIQFYNEQFFGPGTRLTVL.

The CDR3 spells CASSLWQRDMNTEAFF. The DNA for the CDR3 is TGTGCCAGCTCCCTTTGGCAGCGAGACATGAACACTGAAGCTTTCTTT. V usage is TRBV18 and J usage is TRBJ1-1; the D is unclear. Germline V gene data show CDR1 as KGHSH and CDR2 as LQKENI. V was shortened by 6 bases and J by 0 bases, with 17 bases between the two germline ends. CDR3 length: 16 residues.